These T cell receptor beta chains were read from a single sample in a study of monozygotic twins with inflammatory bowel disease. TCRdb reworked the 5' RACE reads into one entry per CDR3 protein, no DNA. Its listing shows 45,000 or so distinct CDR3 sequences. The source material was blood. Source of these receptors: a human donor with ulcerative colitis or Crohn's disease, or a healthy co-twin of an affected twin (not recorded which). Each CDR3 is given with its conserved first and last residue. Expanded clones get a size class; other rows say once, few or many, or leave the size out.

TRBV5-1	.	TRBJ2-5	CASSLVVSGIETQYF
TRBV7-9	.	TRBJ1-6	CASSSTTGSTPLHF
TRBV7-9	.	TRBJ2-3	CASMGLAEDTQYF
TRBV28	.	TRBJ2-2	CASSLSGRNTGELFF
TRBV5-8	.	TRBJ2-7	CASSNPGQGYEQYF
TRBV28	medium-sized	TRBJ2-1	CASSRQGALGEQFF
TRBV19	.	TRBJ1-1	CASSTGQLNTEAFF
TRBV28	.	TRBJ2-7	CASSTAGQIYEQYF
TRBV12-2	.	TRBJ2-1	CASRRSGAYNEQFF
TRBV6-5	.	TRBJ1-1	CASSYGDNTEAFF
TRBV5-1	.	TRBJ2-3	CASSGGQGEPDTQYF
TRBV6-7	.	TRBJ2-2	CASRSGTTYTGELFF
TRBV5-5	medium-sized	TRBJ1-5	CASSSGIQPQHF
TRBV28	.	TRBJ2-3	CASSPSRGRLVDTQYF
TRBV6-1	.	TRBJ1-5	CASDVRVYSNQPQHF
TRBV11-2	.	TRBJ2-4	CASSPLGGKNIQYF
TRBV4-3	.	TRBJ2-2	CASSPVIRAGELFF
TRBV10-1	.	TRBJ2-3	CASSVSTTTLGDTQYF
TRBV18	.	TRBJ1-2	CASSAEQGAGYTF
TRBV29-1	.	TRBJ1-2	CSVPDRGWDGYTF
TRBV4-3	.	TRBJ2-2	CASSQDPGTAGELFF
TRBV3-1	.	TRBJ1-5	CASSQDRQGNQPQHF
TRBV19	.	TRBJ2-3	CASSIPGRSTDTQYF